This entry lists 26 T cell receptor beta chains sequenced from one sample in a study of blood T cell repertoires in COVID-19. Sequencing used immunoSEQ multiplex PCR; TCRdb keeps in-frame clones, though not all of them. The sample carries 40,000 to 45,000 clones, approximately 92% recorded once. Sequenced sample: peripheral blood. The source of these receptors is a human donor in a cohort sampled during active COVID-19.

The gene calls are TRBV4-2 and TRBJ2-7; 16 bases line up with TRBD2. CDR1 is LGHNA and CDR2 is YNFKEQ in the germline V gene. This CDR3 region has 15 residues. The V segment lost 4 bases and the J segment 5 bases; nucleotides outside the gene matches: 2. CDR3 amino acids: CASSLGLAGGDEQYF. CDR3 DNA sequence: TGTGCCAGCAGCCTGGGACTAGCGGGAGGGGACGAGCAGTACTTC.

The CDR3 is CATSRESQGGNTIYF. The CDR3 bases are TGTGCCACCAGCAGAGAGTCGCAGGGTGGAAACACCATATATTTT. The chain employs TRBV15 and TRBJ1-3; tentatively, D is TRBD1 (5 bases). This CDR3 is 15 amino acids long. Germline V CDR1 and CDR2: LNHNV, YYDKDF (reference sequence). Trimming shortened V by 0 bases and J by 3 bases, and 9 bases separated the two germline ends.

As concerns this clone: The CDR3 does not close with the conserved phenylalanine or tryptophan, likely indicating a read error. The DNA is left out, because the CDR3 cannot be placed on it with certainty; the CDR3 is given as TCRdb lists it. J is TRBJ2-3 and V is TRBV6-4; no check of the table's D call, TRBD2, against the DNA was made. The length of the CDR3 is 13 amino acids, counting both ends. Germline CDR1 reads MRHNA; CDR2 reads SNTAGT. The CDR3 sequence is CASSDSSGSSLFI.

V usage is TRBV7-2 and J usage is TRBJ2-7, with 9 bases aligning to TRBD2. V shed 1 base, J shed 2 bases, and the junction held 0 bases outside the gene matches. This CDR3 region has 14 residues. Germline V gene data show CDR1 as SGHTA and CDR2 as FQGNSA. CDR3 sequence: CASSLGLAAYEQYF. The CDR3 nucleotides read TGTGCCAGCAGCTTAGGACTAGCGGCCTACGAGCAGTACTTC.

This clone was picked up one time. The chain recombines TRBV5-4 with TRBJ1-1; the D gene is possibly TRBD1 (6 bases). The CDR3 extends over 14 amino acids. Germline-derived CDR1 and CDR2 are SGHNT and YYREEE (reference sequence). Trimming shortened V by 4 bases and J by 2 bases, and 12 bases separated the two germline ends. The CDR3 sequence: CASSTNRANTEAFF. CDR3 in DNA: TGTGCCAGCAGCACCAACAGGGCTAACACTGAAGCTTTCTTT.

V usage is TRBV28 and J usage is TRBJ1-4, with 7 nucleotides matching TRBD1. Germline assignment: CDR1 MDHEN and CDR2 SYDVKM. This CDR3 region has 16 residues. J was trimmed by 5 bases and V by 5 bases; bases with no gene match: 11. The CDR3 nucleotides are TGTGCCAGCAGTCAGGCGCCGGGACAGCAGAATGAAAAACTGTTTTTT. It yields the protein CASSQAPGQQNEKLFF.

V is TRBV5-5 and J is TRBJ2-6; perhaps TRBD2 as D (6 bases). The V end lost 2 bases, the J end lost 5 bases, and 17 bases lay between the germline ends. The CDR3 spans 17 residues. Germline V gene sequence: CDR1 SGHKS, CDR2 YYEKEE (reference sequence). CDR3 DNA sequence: TGTGCCAGCAGCTTCCCCGCAGTGGGGGGTCGGGCCAACGTCCTGACTTTC. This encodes CASSFPAVGGRANVLTF.

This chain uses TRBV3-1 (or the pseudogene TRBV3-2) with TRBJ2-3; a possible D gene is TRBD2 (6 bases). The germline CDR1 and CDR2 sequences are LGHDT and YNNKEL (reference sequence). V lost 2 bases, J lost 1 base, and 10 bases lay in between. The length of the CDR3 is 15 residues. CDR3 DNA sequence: TGTGCCAGCAGCCAACGGGGAGGACGCACAGATACGCAGTATTTT. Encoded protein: CASSQRGGRTDTQYF.

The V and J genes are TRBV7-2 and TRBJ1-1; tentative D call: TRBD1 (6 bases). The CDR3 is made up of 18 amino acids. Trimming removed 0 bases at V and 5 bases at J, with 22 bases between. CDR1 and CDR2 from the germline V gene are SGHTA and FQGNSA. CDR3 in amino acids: CASSLAYEVSRTGTEAFF. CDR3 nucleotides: TGTGCCAGCAGCTTAGCGTATGAGGTCTCTCGCACAGGGACTGAAGCTTTCTTT.

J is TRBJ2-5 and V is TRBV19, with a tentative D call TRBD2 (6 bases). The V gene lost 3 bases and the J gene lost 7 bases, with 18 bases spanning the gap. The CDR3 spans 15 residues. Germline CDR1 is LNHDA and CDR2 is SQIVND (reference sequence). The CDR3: CASSIVPGPEGTQYF. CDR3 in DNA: TGTGCCAGTAGTATCGTTCCGGGACCGGAGGGGACCCAGTACTTC. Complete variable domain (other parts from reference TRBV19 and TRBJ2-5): DGGITQSPKYLFRKEGQNVTLSCEQNLNHDAMYWYRQDPGQGLRLIYYSQIVNDFQKGDIAEGYSVSREKKESFPLTVTSAQKNPTAFYLCASSIVPGPEGTQYFGPGTRLLVL.

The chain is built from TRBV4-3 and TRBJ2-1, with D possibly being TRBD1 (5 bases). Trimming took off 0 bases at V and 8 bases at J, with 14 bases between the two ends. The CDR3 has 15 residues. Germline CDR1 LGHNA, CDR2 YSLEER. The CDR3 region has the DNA TGCGCCAGCAGCCAAGATCGAGTGGCACAGGATGAGCAGTTCTTC. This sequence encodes CASSQDRVAQDEQFF.

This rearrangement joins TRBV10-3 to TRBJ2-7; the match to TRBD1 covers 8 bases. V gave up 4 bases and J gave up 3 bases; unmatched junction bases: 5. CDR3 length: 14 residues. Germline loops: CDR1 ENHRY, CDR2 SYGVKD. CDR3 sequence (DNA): TGTGCCATCAGTGCCGGGACAGGACGCTACGAGCAGTACTTC. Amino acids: CAISAGTGRYEQYF.

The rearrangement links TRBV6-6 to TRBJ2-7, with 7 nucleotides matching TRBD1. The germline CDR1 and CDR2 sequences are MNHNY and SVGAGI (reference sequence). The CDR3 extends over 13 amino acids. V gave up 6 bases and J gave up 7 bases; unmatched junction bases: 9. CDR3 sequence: CASRMTGFQEQYF. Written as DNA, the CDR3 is TGTGCCAGCAGAATGACAGGGTTTCAGGAGCAGTACTTC.

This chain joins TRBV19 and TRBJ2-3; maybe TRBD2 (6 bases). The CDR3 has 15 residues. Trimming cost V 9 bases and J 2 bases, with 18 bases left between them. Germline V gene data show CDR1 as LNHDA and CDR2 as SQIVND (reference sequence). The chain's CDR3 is CASSIRDSHTDTQYF. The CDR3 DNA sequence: TGTGCCAGCTCAATCCGGGACTCCCACACAGATACGCAGTATTTT.

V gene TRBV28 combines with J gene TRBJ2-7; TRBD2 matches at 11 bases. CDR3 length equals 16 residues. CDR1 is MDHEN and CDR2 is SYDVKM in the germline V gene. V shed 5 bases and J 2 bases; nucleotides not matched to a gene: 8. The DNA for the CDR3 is TGTGCCAGCAGTCCGATGGGACTAGCGGCCCCCTACGAGCAGTACTTC. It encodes CASSPMGLAAPYEQYF.

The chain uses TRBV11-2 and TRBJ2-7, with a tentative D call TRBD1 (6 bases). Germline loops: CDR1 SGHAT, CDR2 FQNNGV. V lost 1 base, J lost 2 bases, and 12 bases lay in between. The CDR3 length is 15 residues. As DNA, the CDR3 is TGTGCCAGCAGCTTAGTGCTGGGGGCCGCCTACGAGCAGTACTTC. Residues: CASSLVLGAAYEQYF.

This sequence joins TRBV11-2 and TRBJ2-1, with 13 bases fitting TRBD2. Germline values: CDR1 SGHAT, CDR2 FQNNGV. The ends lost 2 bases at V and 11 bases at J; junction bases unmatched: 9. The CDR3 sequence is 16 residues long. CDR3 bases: TGTGCCAGCAGCTTAAGGTGGACTAGCGGGGGACCAAAGCAGTTCTTC. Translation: CASSLRWTSGGPKQFF.

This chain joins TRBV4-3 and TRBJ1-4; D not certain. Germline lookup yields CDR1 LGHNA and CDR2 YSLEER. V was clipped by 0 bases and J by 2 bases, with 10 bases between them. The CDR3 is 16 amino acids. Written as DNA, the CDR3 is TGCGCCAGCAGCCAAGATTTGAGGGTTACTAATGAAAAACTGTTTTTT. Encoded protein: CASSQDLRVTNEKLFF.

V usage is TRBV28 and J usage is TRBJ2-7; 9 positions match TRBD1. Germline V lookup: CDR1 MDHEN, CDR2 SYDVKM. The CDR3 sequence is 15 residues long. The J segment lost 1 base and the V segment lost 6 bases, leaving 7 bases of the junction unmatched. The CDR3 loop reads CASRGTGTGSYEQYF. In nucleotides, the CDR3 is TGTGCCAGCAGGGGGACCGGGACAGGGTCCTACGAGCAGTACTTC.

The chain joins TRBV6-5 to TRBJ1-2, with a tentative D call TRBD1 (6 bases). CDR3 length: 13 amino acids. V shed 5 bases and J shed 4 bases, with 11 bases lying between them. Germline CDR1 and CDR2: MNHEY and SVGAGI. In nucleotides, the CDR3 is TGTGCCAGCAGTCCCACAGGGACCTATGGCTACACCTTC. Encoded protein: CASSPTGTYGYTF.

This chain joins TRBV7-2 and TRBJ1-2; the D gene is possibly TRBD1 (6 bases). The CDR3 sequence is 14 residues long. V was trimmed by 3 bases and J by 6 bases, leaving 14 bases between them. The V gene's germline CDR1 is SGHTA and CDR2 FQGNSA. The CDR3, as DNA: TGTGCCAGCAGCTTCCCCGGGACATTGAATGGCTACACCTTC. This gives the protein CASSFPGTLNGYTF.

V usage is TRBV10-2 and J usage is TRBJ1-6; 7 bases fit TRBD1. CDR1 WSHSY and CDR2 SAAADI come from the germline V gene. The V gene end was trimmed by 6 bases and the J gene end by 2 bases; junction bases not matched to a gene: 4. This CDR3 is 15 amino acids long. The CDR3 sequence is CASRWGQTYNSPLHF. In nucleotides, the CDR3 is TGCGCCAGCAGGTGGGGACAGACCTATAATTCACCCCTCCACTTT.

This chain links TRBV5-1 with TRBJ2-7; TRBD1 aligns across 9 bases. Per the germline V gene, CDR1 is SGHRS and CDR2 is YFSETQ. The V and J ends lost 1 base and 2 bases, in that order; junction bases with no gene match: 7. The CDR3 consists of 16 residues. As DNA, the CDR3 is TGCGCCAGCAGCTTGTCACAGGGGGCCCCCGCCTACGAGCAGTACTTC. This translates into CASSLSQGAPAYEQYF.

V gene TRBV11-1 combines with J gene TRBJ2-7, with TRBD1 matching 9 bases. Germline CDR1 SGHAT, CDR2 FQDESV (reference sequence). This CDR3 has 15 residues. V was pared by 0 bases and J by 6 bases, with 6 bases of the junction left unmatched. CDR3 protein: CASSLALGQGSEQYF. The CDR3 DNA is TGTGCCAGCAGCTTAGCCCTGGGACAGGGAAGCGAGCAGTACTTC.

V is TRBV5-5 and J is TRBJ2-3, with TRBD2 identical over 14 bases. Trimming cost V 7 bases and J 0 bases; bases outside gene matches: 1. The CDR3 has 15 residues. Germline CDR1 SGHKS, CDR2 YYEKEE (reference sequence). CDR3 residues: CASRLAGGSTDTQYF. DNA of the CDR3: TGTGCCAGCCGACTAGCGGGAGGGAGCACAGATACGCAGTATTTT.

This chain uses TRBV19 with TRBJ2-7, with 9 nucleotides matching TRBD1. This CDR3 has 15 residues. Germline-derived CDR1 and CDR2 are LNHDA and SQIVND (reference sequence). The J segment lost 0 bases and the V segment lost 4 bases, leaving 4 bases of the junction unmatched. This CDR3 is CASSKTGGFSYEQYF. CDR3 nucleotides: TGTGCCAGTAGTAAAACAGGGGGCTTCTCCTACGAGCAGTACTTC.